This TCR beta chain was observed in a study of T cells in Graves' hyperthyroidism and ophthalmopathy. This clonotype was counted ten times or more. The CDR3 loop spans 10 amino acids. Trimming removed 6 bases from V and 3 bases from J, with 2 bases in between. Germline V gives CDR1 MDHEN, CDR2 SYDVKM. RNA transcripts yielded amplified TCR beta CDR3 regions. Initially, a first-round RT-PCR of the TCR CDR3 employed the HTBI primer set. TCRdb recomputed calls from the multiplex PCR reads with MiXCR, one row per CDR3 protein. Of some 270,000 distinct CDR3 sequences in the sample, less than 15% were seen once.

This receptor was taken from a woman aged 25 to 39 with Graves' hyperthyroidism that later progressed to Graves' ophthalmopathy. This chain links TRBV28 with TRBJ1-2; D remains unclear. The sequenced material came from blood. The CDR3: CASRHYGYTF. For the CDR3, the DNA is TGTGCCAGCAGGCACTATGGCTACACCTTC.